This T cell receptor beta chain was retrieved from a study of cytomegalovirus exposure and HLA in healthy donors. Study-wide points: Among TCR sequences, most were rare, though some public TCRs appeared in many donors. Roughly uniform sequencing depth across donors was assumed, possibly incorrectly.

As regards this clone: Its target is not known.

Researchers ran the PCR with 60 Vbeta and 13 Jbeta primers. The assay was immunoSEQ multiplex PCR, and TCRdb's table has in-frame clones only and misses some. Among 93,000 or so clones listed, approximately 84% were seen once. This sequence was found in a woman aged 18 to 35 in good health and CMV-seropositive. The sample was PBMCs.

The DNA of the CDR3 is TGTGCCTGGAGTGCCCAATCCCACTCTGGAAACACCATATATTTT. Its translation: CAWSAQSHSGNTIYF. V usage is TRBV30 and J usage is TRBJ1-3; D remains ambiguous. Trimming removed 1 base at V and 0 bases at J, with 10 bases between. Looked up from germline, CDR1 is GTSNPN and CDR2 is SVGIG (reference sequence). The CDR3 consists of 15 residues.